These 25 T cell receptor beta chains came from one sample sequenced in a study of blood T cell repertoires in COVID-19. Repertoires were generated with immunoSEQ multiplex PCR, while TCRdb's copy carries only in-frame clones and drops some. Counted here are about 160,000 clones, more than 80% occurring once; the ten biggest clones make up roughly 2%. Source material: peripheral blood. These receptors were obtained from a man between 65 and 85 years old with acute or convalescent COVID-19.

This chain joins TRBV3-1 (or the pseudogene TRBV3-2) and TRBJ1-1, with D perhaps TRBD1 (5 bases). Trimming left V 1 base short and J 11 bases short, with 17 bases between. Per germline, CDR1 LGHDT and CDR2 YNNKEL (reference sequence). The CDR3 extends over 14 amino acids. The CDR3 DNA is TGTGCCAGCAGCCAAGGCCCGTCGGGACTGCGTGCTTTCTTT. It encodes CASSQGPSGLRAFF.

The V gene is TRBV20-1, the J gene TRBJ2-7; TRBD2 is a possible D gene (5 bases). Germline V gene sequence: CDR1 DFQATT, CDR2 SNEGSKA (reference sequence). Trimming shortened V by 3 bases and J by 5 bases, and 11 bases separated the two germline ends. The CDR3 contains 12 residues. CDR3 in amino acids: CSASRGLDEQYF. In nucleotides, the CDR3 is TGCAGTGCTAGTCGCGGGTTAGACGAGCAGTACTTC.

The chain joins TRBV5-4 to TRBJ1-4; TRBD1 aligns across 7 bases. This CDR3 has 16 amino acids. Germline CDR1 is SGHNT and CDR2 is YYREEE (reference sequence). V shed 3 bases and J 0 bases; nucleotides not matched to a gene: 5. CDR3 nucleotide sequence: TGTGCCAGCAGCTCAATCCAGGGGGCAACTAATGAAAAACTGTTTTTT. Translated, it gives CASSSIQGATNEKLFF.

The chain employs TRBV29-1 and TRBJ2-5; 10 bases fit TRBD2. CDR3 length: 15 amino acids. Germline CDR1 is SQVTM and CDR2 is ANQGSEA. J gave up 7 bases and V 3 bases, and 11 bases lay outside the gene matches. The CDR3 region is CSVDTSGTALGTQYF. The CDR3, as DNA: TGCAGCGTTGATACTAGCGGGACTGCTCTAGGGACCCAGTACTTC.

This CDR3 reads CASRPGQGYEQYF. The CDR3 nucleotides are TGTGCCAGTAGACCGGGACAGGGCTACGAGCAGTACTTC. This sequence joins TRBV6-5 and TRBJ2-7; 9 positions match TRBD1. This CDR3 is 13 amino acids long. The V and J ends lost 9 bases and 3 bases, in that order; junction bases with no gene match: 6. Germline values: CDR1 MNHEY, CDR2 SVGAGI.

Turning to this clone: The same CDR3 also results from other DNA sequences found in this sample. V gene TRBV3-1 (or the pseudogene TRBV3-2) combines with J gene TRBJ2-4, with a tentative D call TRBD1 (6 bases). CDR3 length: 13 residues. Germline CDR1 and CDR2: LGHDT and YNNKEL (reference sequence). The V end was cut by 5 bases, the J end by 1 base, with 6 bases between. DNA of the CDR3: TGTGCCAGCAGCGGACAGGCCAAAAACATTCAGTACTTC. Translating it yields CASSGQAKNIQYF.

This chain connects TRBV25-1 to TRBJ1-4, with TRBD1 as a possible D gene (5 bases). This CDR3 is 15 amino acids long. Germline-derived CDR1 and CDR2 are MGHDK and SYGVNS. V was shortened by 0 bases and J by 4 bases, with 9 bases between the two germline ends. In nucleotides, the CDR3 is TGTGCCAGCAGTGAATATAGGGGTGGTAATGAAAAACTGTTTTTT. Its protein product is CASSEYRGGNEKLFF.

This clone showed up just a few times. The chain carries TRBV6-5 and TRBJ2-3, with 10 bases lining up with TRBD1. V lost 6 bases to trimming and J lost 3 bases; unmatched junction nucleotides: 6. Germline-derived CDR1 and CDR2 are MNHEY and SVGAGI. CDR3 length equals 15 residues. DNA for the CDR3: TGTGCCAGCAGCACCAGGACAGGGGGGACAGATACGCAGTATTTT. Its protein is CASSTRTGGTDTQYF.

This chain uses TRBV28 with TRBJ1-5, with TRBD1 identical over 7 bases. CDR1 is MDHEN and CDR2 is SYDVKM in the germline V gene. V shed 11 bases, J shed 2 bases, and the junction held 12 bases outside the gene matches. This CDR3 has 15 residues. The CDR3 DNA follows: TGTGCCGGGCGGGCAGGGGGTTCTGGCAATCAGCCCCAGCATTTT. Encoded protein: CAGRAGGSGNQPQHF.

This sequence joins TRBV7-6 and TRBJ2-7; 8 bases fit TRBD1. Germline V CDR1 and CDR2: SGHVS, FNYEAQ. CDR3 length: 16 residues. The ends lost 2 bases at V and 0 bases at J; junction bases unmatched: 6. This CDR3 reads CASSLTGQGFSYEQYF. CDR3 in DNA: TGTGCCAGCAGCTTAACCGGACAGGGCTTCTCCTACGAGCAGTACTTC.

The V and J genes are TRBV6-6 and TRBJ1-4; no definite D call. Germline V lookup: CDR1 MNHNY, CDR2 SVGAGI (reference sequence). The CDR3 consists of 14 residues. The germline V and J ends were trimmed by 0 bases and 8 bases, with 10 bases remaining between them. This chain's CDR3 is CASSYSQEEEKLFF. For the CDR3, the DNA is TGTGCCAGCAGTTACTCACAAGAGGAGGAAAAACTGTTTTTT.

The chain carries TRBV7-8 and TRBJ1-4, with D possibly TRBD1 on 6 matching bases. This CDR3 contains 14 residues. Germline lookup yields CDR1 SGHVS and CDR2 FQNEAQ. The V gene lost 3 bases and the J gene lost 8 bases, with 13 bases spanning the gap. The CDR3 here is CASSFSERGEKLFF. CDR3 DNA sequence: TGTGCCAGCAGCTTCTCCGAGAGGGGGGAAAAACTGTTTTTT.

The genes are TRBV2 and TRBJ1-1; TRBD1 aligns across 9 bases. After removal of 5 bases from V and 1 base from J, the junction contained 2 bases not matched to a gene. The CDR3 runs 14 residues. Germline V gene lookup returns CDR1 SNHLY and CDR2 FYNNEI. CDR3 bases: TGTGCCAGCAGTCGGGACAGGGCGAACACTGAAGCTTTCTTT. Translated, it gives CASSRDRANTEAFF.

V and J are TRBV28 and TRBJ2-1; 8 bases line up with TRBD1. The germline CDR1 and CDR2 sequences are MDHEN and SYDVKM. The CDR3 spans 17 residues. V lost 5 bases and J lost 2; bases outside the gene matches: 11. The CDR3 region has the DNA TGTGCCAGCAGTGGGGGACAGGCCGGAGAAACCTACAATGAGCAGTTCTTC. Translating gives CASSGGQAGETYNEQFF. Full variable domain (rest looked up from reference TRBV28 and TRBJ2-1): DVKVTQSSRYLVKRTGEKVFLECVQDMDHENMFWYRQDPGLGLRLIYFSYDVKMKEKGDIPEGYSVSREKKERFSLILESASTNQTSMYLCASSGGQAGETYNEQFFGPGTRLTVL.

The CDR3 nucleotides are TGTGCCACCAGCAGAGACAGGGGTGCCTACAATGAGCAGTTCTTC. It is translated as CATSRDRGAYNEQFF. This chain joins TRBV15 and TRBJ2-1, with D possibly matching TRBD1 (6 bases). Germline-derived CDR1 and CDR2 are LNHNV and YYDKDF (reference sequence). The CDR3 contains 15 residues. V was pared by 0 bases and J by 2 bases, with 8 bases between. The variable domain in full, completed from reference TRBV15 and TRBJ2-1, reads DAMVIQNPRYQVTQFGKPVTLSCSQTLNHNVMYWYQQKSSQAPKLLFHYYDKDFNNEADTPDNFQSRRPNTSFCFLDIRSPGLGDTAMYLCATSRDRGAYNEQFFGPGTRLTVL.

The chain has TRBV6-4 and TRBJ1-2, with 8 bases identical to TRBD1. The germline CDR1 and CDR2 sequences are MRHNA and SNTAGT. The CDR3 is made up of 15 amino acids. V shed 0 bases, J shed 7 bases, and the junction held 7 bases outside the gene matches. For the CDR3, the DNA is TGTGCCAGCAGTGACTCTGGCAGGGGGCGAAGTGGCTACACCTTC. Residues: CASSDSGRGRSGYTF.

The CDR3 sequence is CATLLSHRSYNEQFF. In DNA, the CDR3 is TGTGCCACCCTTTTGAGCCACCGCTCCTACAATGAGCAGTTCTTC. The rearrangement joins TRBV27 to TRBJ2-1; D is undetermined. The CDR3 has 15 amino acids. V was clipped by 10 bases and J by 0 bases, with 16 bases between them. The germline V gene has CDR1 MNHEY and CDR2 SMNVEV (reference sequence).

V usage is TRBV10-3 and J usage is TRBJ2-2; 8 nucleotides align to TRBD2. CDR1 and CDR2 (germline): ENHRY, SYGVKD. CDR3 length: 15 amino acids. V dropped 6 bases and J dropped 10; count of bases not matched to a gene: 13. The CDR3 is CAISSPGTSRKELFF. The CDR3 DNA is TGTGCCATCAGCTCACCCGGGACTAGTCGGAAGGAGCTGTTTTTT.

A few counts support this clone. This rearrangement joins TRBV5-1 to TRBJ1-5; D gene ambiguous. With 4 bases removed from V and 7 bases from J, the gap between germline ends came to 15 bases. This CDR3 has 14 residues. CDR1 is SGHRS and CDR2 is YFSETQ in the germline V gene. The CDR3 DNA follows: TGCGCCAGCAGCCCGGACGGGGATGAGCAGCCCCAGCATTTT. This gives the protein CASSPDGDEQPQHF.

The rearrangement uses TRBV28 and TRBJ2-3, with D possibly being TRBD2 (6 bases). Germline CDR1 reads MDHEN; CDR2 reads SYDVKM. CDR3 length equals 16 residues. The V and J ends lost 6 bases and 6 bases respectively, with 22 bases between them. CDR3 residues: CASSYHQGRRSDTQYF. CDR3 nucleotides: TGTGCCAGCAGCTACCATCAAGGGAGGAGGTCGGATACGCAGTATTTT.

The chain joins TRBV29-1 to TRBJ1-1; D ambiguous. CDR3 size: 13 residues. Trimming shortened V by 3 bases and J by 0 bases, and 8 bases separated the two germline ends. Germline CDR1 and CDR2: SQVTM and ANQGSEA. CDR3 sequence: CSVDSGMNTEAFF. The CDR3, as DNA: TGCAGCGTTGATTCCGGTATGAACACTGAAGCTTTCTTT.

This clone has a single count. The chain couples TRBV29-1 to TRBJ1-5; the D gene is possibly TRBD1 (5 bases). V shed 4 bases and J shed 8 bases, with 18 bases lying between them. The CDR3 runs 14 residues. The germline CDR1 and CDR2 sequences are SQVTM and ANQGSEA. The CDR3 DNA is TGCAGCGTTGCGATTTTCGGGCAGGGCGAGCCCCAGCATTTT. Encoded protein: CSVAIFGQGEPQHF.

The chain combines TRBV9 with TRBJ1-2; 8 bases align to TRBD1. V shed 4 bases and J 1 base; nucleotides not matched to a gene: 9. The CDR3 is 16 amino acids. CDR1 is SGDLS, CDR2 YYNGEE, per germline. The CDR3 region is CASSPGQGRDNYGYTF. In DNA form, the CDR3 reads TGTGCCAGCAGCCCAGGACAGGGCAGGGATAACTATGGCTACACCTTC. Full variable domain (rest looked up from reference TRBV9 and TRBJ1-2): DSGVTQTPKHLITATGQRVTLRCSPRSGDLSVYWYQQSLDQGLQFLIQYYNGEERAKGNILERFSAQQFPDLHSELNLSSLELGDSALYFCASSPGQGRDNYGYTFGSGTRLTVV.

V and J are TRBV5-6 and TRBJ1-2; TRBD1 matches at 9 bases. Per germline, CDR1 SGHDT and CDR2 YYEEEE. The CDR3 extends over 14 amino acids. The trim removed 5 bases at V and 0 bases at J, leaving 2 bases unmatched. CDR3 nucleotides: TGTGCCAGCAGACGACAGGGGGCTAACTATGGCTACACCTTC. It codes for CASRRQGANYGYTF.

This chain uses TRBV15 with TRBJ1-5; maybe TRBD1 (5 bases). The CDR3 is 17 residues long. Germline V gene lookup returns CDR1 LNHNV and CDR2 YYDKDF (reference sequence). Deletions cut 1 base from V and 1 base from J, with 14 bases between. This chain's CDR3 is CATSRVFGPGSNQPQHF. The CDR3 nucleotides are TGTGCCACCAGCAGAGTATTTGGCCCAGGGAGCAATCAGCCCCAGCATTTT.